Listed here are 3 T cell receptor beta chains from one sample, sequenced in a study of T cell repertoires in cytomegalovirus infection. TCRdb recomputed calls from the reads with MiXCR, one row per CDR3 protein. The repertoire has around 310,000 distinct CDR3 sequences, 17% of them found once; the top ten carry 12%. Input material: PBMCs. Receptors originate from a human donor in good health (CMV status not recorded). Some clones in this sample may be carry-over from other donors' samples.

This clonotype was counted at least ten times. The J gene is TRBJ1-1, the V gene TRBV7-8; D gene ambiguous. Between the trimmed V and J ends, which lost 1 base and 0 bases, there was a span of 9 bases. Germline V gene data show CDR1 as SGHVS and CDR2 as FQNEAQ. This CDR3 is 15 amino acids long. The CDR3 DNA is TGTGCCAGCAGCTTAGGTACGGGGATGAACACTGAAGCTTTCTTT. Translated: CASSLGTGMNTEAFF.

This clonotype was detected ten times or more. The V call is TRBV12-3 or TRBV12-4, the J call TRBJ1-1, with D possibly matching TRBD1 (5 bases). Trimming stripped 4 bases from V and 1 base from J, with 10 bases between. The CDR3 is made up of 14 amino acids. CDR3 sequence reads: CASSSSGTNTEAFF. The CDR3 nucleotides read TGTGCCAGCAGTTCATCCGGGACGAACACTGAAGCTTTCTTT.

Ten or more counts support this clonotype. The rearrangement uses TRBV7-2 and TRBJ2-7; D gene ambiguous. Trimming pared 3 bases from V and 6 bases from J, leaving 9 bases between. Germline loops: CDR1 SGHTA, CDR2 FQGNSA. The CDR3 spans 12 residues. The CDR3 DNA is TGTGCCAGCAGCTTCCACCTAGGCGAGCAGTACTTC. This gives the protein CASSFHLGEQYF.